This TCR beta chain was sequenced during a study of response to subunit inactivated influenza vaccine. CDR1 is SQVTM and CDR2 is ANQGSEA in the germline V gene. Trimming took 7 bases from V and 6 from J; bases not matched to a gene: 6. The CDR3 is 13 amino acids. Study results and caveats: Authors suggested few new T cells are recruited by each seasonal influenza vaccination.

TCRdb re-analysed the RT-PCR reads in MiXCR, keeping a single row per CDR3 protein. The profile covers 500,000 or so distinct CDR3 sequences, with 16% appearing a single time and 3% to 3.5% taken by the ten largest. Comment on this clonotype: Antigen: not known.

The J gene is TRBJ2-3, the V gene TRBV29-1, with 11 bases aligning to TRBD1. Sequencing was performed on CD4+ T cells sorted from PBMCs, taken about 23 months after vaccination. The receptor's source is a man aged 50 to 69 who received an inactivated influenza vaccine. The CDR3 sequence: CSGQDRGPDTQYF. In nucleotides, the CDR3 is TGCAGCGGCCAGGACAGGGGGCCGGATACGCAGTATTTT.